This is a list of T cell receptor beta chains from one sample in a study of PD-1 blockade in classical Hodgkin lymphoma. Repertoires were generated with immunoSEQ multiplex PCR, while TCRdb's copy carries only in-frame clones and drops some. Seen here are 100,000 or so clones, approximately 90% observed once, and the top ten hold around 2.7%. This sample comprised peripheral blood mononuclear cells (PBMCs), obtained before the fourth cycle of nivolumab. These receptors were obtained from a human donor with classical Hodgkin lymphoma. Both conserved end residues are part of each CDR3. The D gene is left open where the match is weak. Clone size is not always given. Where it is, it says once, few, many or a class for expanded clones.

TRBJ1-1,few,-,TRBV7-7,TGTGCCAGCAGTCCTCTTAGCACTGAAGCTTTCTTT,CASSPLSTEAFF
TRBJ2-7,-,TRBD1,TRBV5-1,TGCGCCAGCAGCTTGGCCTTGGGACAGCCCTACGAGCAGTACTTC,CASSLALGQPYEQYF
TRBJ1-1,-,-,TRBV29-1,TGCAGCGCCGGCGGACAAGAAGCTTTCTTT,CSAGGQEAFF
TRBJ1-2,-,-,TRBV2,TGTGCCAGCAGTGATTTATGGCAGGGGAGTAACTATGGCTACACCTTC,CASSDLWQGSNYGYTF
TRBJ1-2,-,-,TRBV19,TGTGCCAGTAGCGCAACAGGGAGAGGATGGTTCGTAGATGGCTACACCTTC,CASSATGRGWFVDGYTF
TRBJ1-4,-,TRBD1,TRBV6-1,TGTGCCAGCAGTGATCCAATGGTCCCGGGACAGGGTAATGAAAAACTGTTTTTT,CASSDPMVPGQGNEKLFF
TRBJ1-1,-,-,TRBV2,TGTGCCAGCAGTAAAGGGAGCACTGAAGCTTTCTTT,CASSKGSTEAFF
TRBJ2-1,-,-,TRBV11-3,TGTGCCAGCAGCTTAGGCTATGAGCAGTTCTTC,CASSLGYEQFF
TRBJ2-5,-,-,TRBV7-2,TGTGCCAGCAGCTTAGTCCGAACAGAGACCCAGTACTTC,CASSLVRTETQYF
TRBJ1-2,-,-,TRBV4-1,TGCGCCAGCAGCAATAACCAGGCCTTAAGGGACTATGGCTACACCTTC,CASSNNQALRDYGYTF
TRBJ1-6,-,TRBD1,TRBV5-5,TGTGCCAGCAGCTTGGGTGCCGGCCGGCAGGGGGGCTCACCCCTCCACTTT,CASSLGAGRQGGSPLHF
TRBJ1-4,-,-,TRBV7-8,TGTGCCAGCAGCTTAGCGTTAGTGGCAGGGCCTAATGAAAAACTGTTTTTT,CASSLALVAGPNEKLFF
TRBJ2-1,-,-,TRBV28,TGTGCCAGCAGCGTCTCCGGCCTGGCGCAGTTCTTC,CASSVSGLAQFF
TRBJ1-1,-,-,TRBV7-2,TGTGCCAGCAGCTTAGCGAGGGACGGGAACACTGAAGCTTTCTTT,CASSLARDGNTEAFF
TRBJ1-1,few,-,TRBV18,TGTGCCAGCTCACCTGGGACCTACACTGAAGCTTTCTTT,CASSPGTYTEAFF
TRBJ1-4,-,-,TRBV6-5,TGTGCCAGCAGTTCCCAACTTGCAACTAATGAAAAACTGTTTTTT,CASSSQLATNEKLFF
TRBJ2-5,-,-,TRBV23-1,TGCGCCAGCAGTCAATCCACAGGGCAAGAGACCCAGTACTTC,CASSQSTGQETQYF